This T cell receptor (beta chain) originates from a study of post-analysis software for immune sequencing data. Unique molecular identifiers featured in each of the TCR beta cDNA libraries. It was from roughly 1 to 10 million T cells that some 460,000 cDNA molecules came. From the PCR reads, TCRdb called clonotypes with MiXCR, one entry per CDR3 protein. This sample has 700,000 to 900,000 distinct CDR3 sequences, with under 60% found just once. This clonotype was seen more than once but under ten times. Sequenced material: blood. The TCR originated in a girl aged 5-17 years with multiple sclerosis.

The chain's CDR3 is CASSPGTGGITQPQHF. The CDR3 nucleotides read TGTGCCAGCAGTCCTGGGACAGGGGGAATCACACAGCCCCAGCATTTT. This chain joins TRBV6-6 and TRBJ1-5; TRBD1 agrees at 11 bases. The length of the CDR3 is 16 residues. V lost 5 bases and J lost 7; bases outside the gene matches: 10. The germline CDR1 and CDR2 sequences are MNHNY and SVGAGI (reference sequence).